The entry that follows covers one T cell receptor beta chain sequence. Its antigen is currently unknown. The data were obtained in a study of shared clonotypes between healthy human individuals. Looking at the study overall: Per-donor plates numbered three CD4 naive, three CD4 memory, two CD8 naive and one CD8 memory.

CD45RO-negative, CCR7-positively selected cells formed the naive CD8 fraction, excluding terminally differentiated effector memory CD45RA+ cells. Whole-study findings and limits: Among non-shared clonotypes, generation probabilities were lower than among those shared by all four donors.

Genomic DNA of each subset was evenly split across several immunoSEQ plates. Assay used: immunoSEQ multiplex PCR; TCRdb lists only in-frame clones, some missing. This sample has hundreds of thousands of clones, with approximately 96% found just once. CDR3 size: 15 residues. The germline gives CDR1 SGHTA, CDR2 FQGNSA. Trimming took 3 bases from V and 4 from J, leaving 16 bases between them. This rearrangement joins TRBV7-2 to TRBJ2-7; no firm D call. The receptor was derived from a man aged 25-40 years in good health. The specimen sequenced was naive CD8+ T cells sorted from blood. CDR3 region: CASSLFPGVLYEQYF. CDR3 coding DNA: TGTGCCAGCAGCTTGTTCCCGGGCGTCCTTTACGAGCAGTACTTC.